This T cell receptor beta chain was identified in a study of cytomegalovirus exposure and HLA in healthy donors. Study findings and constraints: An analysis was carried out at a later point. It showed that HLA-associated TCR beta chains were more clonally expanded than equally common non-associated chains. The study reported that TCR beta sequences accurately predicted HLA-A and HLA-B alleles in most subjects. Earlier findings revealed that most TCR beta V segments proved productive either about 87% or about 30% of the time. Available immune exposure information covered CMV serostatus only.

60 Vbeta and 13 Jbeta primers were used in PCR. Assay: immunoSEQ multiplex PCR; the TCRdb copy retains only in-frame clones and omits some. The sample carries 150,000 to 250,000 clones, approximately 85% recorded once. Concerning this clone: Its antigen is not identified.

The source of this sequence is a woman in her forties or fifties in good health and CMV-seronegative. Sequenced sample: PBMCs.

CDR3: CASSTPAGISYEQYF. The CDR3 DNA sequence: TGTGCCAGCAGCACCCCCGCAGGGATCTCCTACGAGCAGTACTTC. The chain has TRBV6-5 and TRBJ2-7; D might be TRBD1 (5 bases). Germline CDR1 MNHEY, CDR2 SVGAGI. This CDR3 spans 15 amino acids. The V and J ends lost 6 bases and 0 bases respectively, with 15 bases between them.